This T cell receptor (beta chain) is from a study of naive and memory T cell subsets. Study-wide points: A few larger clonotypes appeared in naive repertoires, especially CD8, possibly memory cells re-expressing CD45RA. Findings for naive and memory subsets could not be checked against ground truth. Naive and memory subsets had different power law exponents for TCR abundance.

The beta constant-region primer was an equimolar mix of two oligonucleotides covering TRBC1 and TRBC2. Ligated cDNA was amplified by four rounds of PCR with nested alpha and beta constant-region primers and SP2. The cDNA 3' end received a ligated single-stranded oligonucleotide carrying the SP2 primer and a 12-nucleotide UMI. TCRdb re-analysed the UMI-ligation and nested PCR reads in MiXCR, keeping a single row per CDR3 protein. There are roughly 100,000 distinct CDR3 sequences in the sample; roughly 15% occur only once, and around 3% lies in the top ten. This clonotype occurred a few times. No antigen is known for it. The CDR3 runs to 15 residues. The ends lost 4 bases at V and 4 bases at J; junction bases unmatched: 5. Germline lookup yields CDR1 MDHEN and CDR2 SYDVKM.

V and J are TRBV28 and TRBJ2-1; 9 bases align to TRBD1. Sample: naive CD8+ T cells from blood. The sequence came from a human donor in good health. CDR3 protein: CASSSTGGDYNEQFF. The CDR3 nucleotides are TGTGCCAGCAGTTCGACAGGGGGAGATTACAATGAGCAGTTCTTC.